This T cell receptor (beta chain) was captured in a study of blood T cell repertoires in COVID-19. Study-level information: Sites across the United States, Italy and Spain contributed samples from acute and convalescent COVID-19.

Seattle-derived patients entered the study during active infection and were followed longitudinally. V lost 6 bases, J lost 4 bases, and 11 bases stayed unmatched. CDR3 length: 16 amino acids. The germline gives CDR1 SNHLY, CDR2 FYNNEI. As processed by the authors: By means of reference gene primer amplification, nucleated cell counts were estimated. TCRdb's table, derived via immunoSEQ multiplex PCR, lists solely in-frame clones and lacks some. The D gene and trimming were derived from the DNA, and the V and J assignments and clone size from that table. The sample has 75,000 to 85,000 clones, roughly 85% seen once; the top ten hold 9.5% to 13%.

This TCR was recovered from a man aged 60 to 69 with COVID-19, enrolled during active disease. V and J are TRBV2 and TRBJ2-5; TRBD2 matches at 10 bases. The source material was peripheral blood. The CDR3 coding sequence is TGTGCCAGCAGGGAGACTAGCGGGTACGAGGGAGAGACCCAGTACTTC. Translating it yields CASRETSGYEGETQYF.